The clone carrying this T cell receptor beta chain was counted a single time. Constant-region priming of approximately 500 ng total RNA yielded TCR beta cDNA. Slightly modified ARM-PCR with three nested multiplex PCR rounds yielded TCR beta libraries. The first two PCR rounds used TRBV1-TRBV30 forward primers with a C-beta reverse primer, approximately 11 cycles each. From the multiplex PCR reads, TCRdb called clonotypes with MiXCR, one entry per CDR3 protein. The table lists hundreds of thousands of distinct CDR3 sequences, around three fifths of them singletons, with over 15% in the top ten. V lost 4 bases, J lost 10 bases, and 19 bases lay in between. Germline V CDR1 and CDR2: LGHNA, YSLEER. The CDR3 spans 15 residues. The data are from a study of tumor-infiltrating lymphocytes in primary liver carcinoma. Blood RNA originated from unsorted whole blood, with germline DNA additionally extracted.

This sequence was found in a woman in her 30s with primary liver carcinoma and hepatitis B virus infection. Specimen: peripheral blood. The chain carries TRBV4-3 and TRBJ2-2, with a tentative D call TRBD2 (5 bases). The DNA for the CDR3 is TGCGCCAGCAGCCTGACCACCGCAGGAGGCGTGGAGCTGTTTTTT. It codes for CASSLTTAGGVELFF.